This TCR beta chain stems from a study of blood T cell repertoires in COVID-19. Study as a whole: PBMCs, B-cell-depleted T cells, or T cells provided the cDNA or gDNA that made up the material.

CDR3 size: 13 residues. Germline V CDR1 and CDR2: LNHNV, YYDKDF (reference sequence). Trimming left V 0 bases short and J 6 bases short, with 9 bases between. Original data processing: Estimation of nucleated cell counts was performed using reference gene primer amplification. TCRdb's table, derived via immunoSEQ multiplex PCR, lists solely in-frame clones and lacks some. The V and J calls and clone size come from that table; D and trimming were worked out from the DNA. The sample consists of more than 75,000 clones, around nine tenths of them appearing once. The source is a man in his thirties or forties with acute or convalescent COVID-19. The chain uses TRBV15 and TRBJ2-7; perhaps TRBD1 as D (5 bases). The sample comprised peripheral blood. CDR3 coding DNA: TGTGCCACCAGCAGAGATTACCAGGGCGAGCAGTACTTC. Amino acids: CATSRDYQGEQYF.